This T cell receptor beta chain was found in a study of blood T cell repertoires in COVID-19. The overall study: Both acute and convalescent COVID-19 samples were obtained from the United States, Italy and Spain.

The protocol was immunoSEQ multiplex PCR, while the TCRdb copy is restricted to in-frame clones and leaves out a portion. The sample lists 35,000 to 45,000 clones, 70% to 90% seen once, with about a third in the top ten. Trimming cost V 3 bases and J 4 bases, with 12 bases left between them. CDR1 SQVTM and CDR2 ANQGSEA come from the germline V gene. The CDR3 loop spans 13 amino acids. The chain employs TRBV29-1 and TRBJ1-2, with D unresolved. The sequenced sample consisted of peripheral blood. The sequence was obtained from a woman at least 80 years old with acute or convalescent COVID-19. CDR3 sequence (DNA): TGCAGCGTTGATGTCACAACCGTCTATGGCTACACCTTC. It encodes CSVDVTTVYGYTF.